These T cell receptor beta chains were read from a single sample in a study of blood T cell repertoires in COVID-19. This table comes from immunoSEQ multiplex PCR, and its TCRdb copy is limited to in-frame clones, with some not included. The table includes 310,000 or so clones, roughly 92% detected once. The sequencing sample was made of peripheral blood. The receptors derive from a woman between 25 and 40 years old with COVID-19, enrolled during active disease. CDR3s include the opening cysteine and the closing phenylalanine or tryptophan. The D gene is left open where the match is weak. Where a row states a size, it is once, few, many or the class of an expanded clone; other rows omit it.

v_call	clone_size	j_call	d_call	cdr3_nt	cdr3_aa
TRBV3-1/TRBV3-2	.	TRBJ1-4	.	TGTGCCAGCAGCCAAGAGTCCGGAACTAATGAAAAACTGTTTTTT	CASSQESGTNEKLFF
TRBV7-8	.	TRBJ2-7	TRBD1	TGTGCCAGCAGCGTGGCGGGACAGGGGGCCTACGAGCAGTACTTC	CASSVAGQGAYEQYF
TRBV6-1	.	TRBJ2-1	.	TGTGCCAGCAGTGATAGGGGTGAAGCTGAGCAGTTCTTC	CASSDRGEAEQFF
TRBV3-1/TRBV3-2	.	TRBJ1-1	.	TGTGCCAGCAGTCCGACAGGGAACACTGAAGCTTTCTTT	CASSPTGNTEAFF
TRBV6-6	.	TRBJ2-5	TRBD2	TGTGCCAGCACTAGGGGAGGGGAAGGAGAGACCCAGTACTTC	CASTRGGEGETQYF
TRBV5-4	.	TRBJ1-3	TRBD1	TGTGCCAGCAGCCAGGACAGGCCCGGAGGAAACACCATATATTTT	CASSQDRPGGNTIYF
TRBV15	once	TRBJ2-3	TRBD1	TGTGCCACCAGCCCCCAGGAGGGGACAGGGGGAACAGATACGCAGTATTTT	CATSPQEGTGGTDTQYF
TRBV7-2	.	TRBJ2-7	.	TGTGCCAGCAGCTTAGAGCAGGGTAGCTACGAGCAGTACTTC	CASSLEQGSYEQYF
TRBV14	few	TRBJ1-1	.	TGTGCCAGCAGCCACGCTACGTCTGGTGGAGCTTTCTTT	CASSHATSGGAFF
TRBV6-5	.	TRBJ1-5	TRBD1	TGTGCCAGCAGTTACGACGGGACAGGTGGTCACCAGCCCCAGCATTTT	CASSYDGTGGHQPQHF
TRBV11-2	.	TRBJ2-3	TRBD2	TGTGCCAGCAGAGTAGCGGGGCAAGATACGCAGTATTTT	CASRVAGQDTQYF
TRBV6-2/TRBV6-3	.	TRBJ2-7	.	TGTGCCAGCAGTTACGATAAAGCCGGGAGAACCCTACTCGCGCAGTACTTC	CASSYDKAGRTLLAQYF
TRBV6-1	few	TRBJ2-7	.	TGTGCCAGCAGTGAAGCTTCGACAGCCAGCTCCTACGAGCAGTACTTC	CASSEASTASSYEQYF